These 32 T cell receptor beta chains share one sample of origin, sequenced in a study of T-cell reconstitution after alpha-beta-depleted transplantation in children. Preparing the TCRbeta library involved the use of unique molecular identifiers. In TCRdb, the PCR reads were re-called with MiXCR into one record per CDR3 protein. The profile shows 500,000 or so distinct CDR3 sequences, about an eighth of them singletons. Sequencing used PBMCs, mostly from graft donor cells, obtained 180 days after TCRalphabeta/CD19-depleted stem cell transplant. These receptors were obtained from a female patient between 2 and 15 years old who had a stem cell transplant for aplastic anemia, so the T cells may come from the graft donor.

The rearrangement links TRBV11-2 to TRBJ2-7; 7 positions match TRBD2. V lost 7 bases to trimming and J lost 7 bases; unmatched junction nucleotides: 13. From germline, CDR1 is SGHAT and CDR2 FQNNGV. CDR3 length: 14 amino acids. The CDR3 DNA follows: TGTGCCAGCAACGGACTAGGTGGCATGGGGGAGCAGTACTTC. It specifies CASNGLGGMGEQYF. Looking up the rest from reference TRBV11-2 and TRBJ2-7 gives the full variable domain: EAGVAQSPRYKIIEKRQSVAFWCNPISGHATLYWYQQILGQGPKLLIQFQNNGVVDDSQLPKDRFSAERLKGVDSTLKIQPAKLEDSAVYLCASNGLGGMGEQYFGPGTRLTVT.

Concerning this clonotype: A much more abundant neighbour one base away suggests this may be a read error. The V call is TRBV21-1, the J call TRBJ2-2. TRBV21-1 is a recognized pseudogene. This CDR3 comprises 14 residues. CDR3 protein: CASSKGRSTGELFF. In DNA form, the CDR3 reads TGTGCCAGCAGCAAAGGCCGGAGCACCGGGGAGCTGTTTTTT.

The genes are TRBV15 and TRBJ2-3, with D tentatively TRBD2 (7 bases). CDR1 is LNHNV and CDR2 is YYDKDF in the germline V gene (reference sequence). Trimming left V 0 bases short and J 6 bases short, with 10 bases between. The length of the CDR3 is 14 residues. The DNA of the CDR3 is TGTGCCACCAGCAGAGATCGGGGGGCGGATACGCAGTATTTT. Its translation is CATSRDRGADTQYF.

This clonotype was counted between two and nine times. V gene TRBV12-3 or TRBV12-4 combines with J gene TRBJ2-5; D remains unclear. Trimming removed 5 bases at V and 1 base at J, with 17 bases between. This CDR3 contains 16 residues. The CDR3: CASSRTLAVGQETQYF. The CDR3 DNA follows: TGTGCCAGCAGTAGGACCCTTGCGGTTGGCCAAGAGACCCAGTACTTC.

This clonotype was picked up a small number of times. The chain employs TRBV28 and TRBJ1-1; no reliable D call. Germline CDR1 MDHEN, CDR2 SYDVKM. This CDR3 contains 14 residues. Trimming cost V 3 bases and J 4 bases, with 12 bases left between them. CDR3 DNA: TGTGCCAGCAGTTTGGTAGTACGGGGCACTGAAGCTTTCTTT. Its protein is CASSLVVRGTEAFF.

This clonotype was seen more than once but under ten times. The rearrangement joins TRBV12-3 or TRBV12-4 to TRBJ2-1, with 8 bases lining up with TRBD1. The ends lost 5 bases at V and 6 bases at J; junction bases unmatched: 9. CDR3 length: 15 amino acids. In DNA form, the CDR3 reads TGTGCCAGCAGTCCCGGGACAGGAAGCACCAATGAGCAGTTCTTC. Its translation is CASSPGTGSTNEQFF.

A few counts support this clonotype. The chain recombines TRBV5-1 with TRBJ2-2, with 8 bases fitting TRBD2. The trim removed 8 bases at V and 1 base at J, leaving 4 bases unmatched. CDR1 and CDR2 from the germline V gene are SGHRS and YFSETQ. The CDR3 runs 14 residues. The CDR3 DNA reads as TGCGCCAGTTTAGCGGGACTGAACACCGGGGAGCTGTTTTTT. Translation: CASLAGLNTGELFF.

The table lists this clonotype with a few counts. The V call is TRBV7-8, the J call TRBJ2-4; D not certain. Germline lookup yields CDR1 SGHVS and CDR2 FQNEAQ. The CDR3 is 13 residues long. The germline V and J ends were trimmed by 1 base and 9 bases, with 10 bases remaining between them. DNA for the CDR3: TGTGCCAGCAGCTTAGGTCAGAACGGCATTCAGTACTTC. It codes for CASSLGQNGIQYF.

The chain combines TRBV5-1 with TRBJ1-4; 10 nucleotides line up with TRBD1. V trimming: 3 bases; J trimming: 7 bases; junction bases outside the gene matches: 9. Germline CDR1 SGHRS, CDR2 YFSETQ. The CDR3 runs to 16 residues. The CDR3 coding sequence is TGCGCCAGCAGCTCCGGGACAGGGGCGAAGGGTGAAAAACTGTTTTTT. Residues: CASSSGTGAKGEKLFF. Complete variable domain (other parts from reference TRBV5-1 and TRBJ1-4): KAGVTQTPRYLIKTRGQQVTLSCSPISGHRSVSWYQQTPGQGLQFLFEYFSETQRNKGNFPGRFSGRQFSNSRSEMNVSTLELGDSALYLCASSSGTGAKGEKLFFGSGTQLSVL.

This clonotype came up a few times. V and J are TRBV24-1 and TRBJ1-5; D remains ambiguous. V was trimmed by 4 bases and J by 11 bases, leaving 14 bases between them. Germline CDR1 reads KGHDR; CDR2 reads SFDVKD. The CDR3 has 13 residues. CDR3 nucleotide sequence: TGTGCCACCAGTGACCCCCGTAACTCAGCCCAGCATTTT. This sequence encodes CATSDPRNSAQHF.

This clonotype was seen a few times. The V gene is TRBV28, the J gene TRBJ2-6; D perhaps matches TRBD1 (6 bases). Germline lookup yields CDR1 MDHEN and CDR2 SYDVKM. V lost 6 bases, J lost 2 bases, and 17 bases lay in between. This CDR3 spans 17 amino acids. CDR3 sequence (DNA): TGTGCCAGCAGCAACCTTGCAGGGGCCCCTGGGGCCAACGTCCTGACTTTC. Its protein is CASSNLAGAPGANVLTF.

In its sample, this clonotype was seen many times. As DNA, the CDR3 is TGCAGCGTTGACAGGGGGCGAAACACTGAAGCTTTCTTT. Its protein is CSVDRGRNTEAFF. The chain combines TRBV29-1 with TRBJ1-1; 8 nucleotides line up with TRBD1. From germline, CDR1 is SQVTM and CDR2 ANQGSEA. The length of the CDR3 is 13 residues. Trimming at V came to 3 bases and at J to 2 bases, leaving 2 bases not matched to a gene.

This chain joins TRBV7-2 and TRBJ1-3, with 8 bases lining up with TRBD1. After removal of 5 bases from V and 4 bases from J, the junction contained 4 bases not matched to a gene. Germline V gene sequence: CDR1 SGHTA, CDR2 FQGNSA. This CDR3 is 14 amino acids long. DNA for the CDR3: TGTGCCAGCAGCCGTCGGACAGGGGGAAACACCATATATTTT. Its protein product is CASSRRTGGNTIYF.

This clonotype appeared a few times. This CDR3 reads CASSVNGGSSTGELFF. DNA for the CDR3: TGTGCCAGTAGTGTAAACGGGGGGTCGAGCACCGGGGAGCTGTTTTTT. The chain uses TRBV19 and TRBJ2-2; TRBD2 matches 7 bases. The CDR3 contains 16 residues. CDR1 is LNHDA and CDR2 is SQIVND in the germline V gene (reference sequence). V shed 5 bases, J shed 4 bases, and the junction held 10 bases outside the gene matches.

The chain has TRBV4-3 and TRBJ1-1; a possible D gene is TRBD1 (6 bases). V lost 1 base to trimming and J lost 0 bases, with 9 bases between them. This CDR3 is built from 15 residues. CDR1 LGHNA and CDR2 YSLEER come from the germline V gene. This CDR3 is CASSQVGTLNTEAFF. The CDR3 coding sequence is TGCGCCAGCAGCCAAGTGGGGACATTGAACACTGAAGCTTTCTTT.

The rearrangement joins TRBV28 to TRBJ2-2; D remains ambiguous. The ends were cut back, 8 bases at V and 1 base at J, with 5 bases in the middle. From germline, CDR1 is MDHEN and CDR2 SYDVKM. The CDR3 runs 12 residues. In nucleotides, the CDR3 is TGTGCCAGCCTGAGGAACACCGGGGAGCTGTTTTTT. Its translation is CASLRNTGELFF.

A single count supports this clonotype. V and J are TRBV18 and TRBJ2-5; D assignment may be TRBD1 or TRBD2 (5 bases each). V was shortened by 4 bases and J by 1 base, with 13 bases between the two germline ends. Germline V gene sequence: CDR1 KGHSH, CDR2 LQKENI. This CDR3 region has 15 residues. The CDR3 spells CASSRLRDPQETQYF. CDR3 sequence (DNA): TGTGCCAGCTCACGTCTCCGGGACCCCCAAGAGACCCAGTACTTC.

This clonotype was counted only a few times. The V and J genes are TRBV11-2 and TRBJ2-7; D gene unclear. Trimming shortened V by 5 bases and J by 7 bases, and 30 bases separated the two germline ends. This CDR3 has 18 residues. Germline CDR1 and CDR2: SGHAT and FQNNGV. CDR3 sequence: CASSRIVIGGGSLGEQYF. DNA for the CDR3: TGTGCCAGCAGCCGTATCGTAATAGGCGGCGGAAGCTTGGGGGAGCAGTACTTC.

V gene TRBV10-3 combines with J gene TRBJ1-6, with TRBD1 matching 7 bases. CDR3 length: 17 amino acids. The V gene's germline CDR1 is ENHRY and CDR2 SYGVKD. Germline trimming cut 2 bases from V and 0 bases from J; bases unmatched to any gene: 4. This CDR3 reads CAISEAGTASYNSPLHF. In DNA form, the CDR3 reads TGTGCCATCAGTGAGGCCGGGACAGCCTCCTATAATTCACCCCTCCACTTT.

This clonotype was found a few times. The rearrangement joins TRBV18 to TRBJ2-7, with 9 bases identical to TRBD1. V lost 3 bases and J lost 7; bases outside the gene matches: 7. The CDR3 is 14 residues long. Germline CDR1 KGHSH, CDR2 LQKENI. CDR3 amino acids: CASSPWDRVWEQYF. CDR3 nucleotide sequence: TGTGCCAGCTCACCCTGGGACAGGGTGTGGGAGCAGTACTTC.

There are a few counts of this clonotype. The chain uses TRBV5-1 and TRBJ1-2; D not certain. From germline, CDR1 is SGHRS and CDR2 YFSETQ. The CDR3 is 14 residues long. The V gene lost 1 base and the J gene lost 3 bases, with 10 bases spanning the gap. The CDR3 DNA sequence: TGCGCCAGCAGCTTGATCGGACTTGACTATGGCTACACCTTC. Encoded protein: CASSLIGLDYGYTF.

Here the CDR3 reads CSVEGHHEWSVYGYTF. In nucleotides, the CDR3 is TGCAGCGTTGAAGGGCATCACGAATGGTCGGTCTATGGCTACACCTTC. This chain connects TRBV29-1 to TRBJ1-2; D is uncertain. The CDR3 covers 16 residues. Trimming removed 1 base at V and 4 bases at J, with 19 bases between. CDR1 and CDR2 from the germline V gene are SQVTM and ANQGSEA.

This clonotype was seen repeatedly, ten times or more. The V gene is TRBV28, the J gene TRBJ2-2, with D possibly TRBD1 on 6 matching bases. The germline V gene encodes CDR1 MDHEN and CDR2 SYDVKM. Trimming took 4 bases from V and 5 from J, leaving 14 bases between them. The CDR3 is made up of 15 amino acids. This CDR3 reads CASSYPGTSTGELFF. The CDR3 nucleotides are TGTGCCAGCAGTTACCCGGGGACATCGACCGGGGAGCTGTTTTTT. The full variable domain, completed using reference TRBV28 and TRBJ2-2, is DVKVTQSSRYLVKRTGEKVFLECVQDMDHENMFWYRQDPGLGLRLIYFSYDVKMKEKGDIPEGYSVSREKKERFSLILESASTNQTSMYLCASSYPGTSTGELFFGEGSRLTVL.

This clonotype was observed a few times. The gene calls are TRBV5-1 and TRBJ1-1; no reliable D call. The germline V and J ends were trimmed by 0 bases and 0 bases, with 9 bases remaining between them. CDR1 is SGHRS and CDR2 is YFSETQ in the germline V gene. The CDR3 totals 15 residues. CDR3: CASSLVPDVNTEAFF. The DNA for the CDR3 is TGCGCCAGCAGCTTGGTACCAGACGTGAACACTGAAGCTTTCTTT. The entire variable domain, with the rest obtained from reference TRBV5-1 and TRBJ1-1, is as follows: KAGVTQTPRYLIKTRGQQVTLSCSPISGHRSVSWYQQTPGQGLQFLFEYFSETQRNKGNFPGRFSGRQFSNSRSEMNVSTLELGDSALYLCASSLVPDVNTEAFFGQGTRLTVV.

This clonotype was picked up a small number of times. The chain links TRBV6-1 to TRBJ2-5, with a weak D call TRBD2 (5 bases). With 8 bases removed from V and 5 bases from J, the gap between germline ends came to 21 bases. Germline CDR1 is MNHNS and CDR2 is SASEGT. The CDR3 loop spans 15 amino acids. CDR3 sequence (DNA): TGTGCCAGCGTAAAGGACGGGAACCCTATGGAGACCCAGTACTTC. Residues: CASVKDGNPMETQYF.

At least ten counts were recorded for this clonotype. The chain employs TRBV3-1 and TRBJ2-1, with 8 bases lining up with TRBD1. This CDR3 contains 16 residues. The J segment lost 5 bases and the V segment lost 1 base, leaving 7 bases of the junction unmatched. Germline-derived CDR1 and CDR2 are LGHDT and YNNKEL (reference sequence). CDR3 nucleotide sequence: TGTGCCAGCAGCCAAGGTGTGCACAGGGGGAACAATGAGCAGTTCTTC. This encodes CASSQGVHRGNNEQFF.

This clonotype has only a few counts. CDR3 in DNA: TGTGCCACCAGCAGCCGGGACGTCTTCACCGGGGAGCTGTTTTTT. The encoded protein is CATSSRDVFTGELFF. The V and J genes are TRBV15 and TRBJ2-2; D may be TRBD1 or TRBD2 (5 bases each). This CDR3 has 15 amino acids. Germline V gene sequence: CDR1 LNHNV, CDR2 YYDKDF (reference sequence). V was trimmed by 3 bases and J by 4 bases, leaving 12 bases between them.

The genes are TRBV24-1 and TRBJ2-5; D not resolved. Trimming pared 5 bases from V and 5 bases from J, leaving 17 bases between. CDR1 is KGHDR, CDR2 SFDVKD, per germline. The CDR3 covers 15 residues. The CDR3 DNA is TGTGCCACCAGTGCTGCGTCACCTTTGTCGGAGACCCAGTACTTC. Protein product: CATSAASPLSETQYF.

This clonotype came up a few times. CDR3 in DNA: TGTGCCAGCAGCCGAACACAGGGAGGTAGCAATCAGCCCCAGCATTTT. Protein product: CASSRTQGGSNQPQHF. V and J are TRBV12-3 or TRBV12-4 and TRBJ1-5; a possible D gene is TRBD1 (6 bases). CDR3 length equals 16 residues. Trimming removed 6 bases at V and 0 bases at J, with 15 bases between.

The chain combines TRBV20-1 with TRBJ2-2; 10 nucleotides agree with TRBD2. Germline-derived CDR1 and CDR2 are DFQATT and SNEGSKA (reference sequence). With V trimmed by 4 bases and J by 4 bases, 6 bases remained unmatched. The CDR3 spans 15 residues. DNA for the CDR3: TGCAGTGCTACCGTAGCGGGAGGCTCCACCGGGGAGCTGTTTTTT. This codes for CSATVAGGSTGELFF.

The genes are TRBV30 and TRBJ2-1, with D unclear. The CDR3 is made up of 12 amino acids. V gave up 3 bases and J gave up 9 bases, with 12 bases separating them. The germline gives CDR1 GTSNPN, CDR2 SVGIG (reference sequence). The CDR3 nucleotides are TGTGCCTGGAGCTCCCTAGGGATTGAGCAGTTCTTC. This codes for CAWSSLGIEQFF.

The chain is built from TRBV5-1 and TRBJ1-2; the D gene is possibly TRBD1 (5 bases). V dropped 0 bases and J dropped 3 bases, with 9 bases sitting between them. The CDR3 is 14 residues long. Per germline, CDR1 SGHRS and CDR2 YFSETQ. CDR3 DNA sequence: TGCGCCAGCAGCTTGGCGGGACTGCACTATGGCTACACCTTC. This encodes CASSLAGLHYGYTF.